Below, 6 T cell receptor beta chains from the same sample are listed, as sequenced in a study of T-cell memory formation after mild COVID-19. MiXCR, run by TCRdb on the 5' RACE reads, gives a single entry per CDR3 protein. The sample consists of about 320,000 distinct CDR3 sequences, around 15% of them appearing once. The sequenced sample was PBMCs or a T cell subset sorted from them (not recorded which). The receptors derive from a man between 18 and 35 years old who had mild COVID-19 (a few samples of this study predate the infection). Cell type and time point are not known.

This clonotype was detected a few times. The J gene is TRBJ1-1, the V gene TRBV10-3; TRBD1 is a possible D gene (5 bases). CDR1 and CDR2 from the germline V gene are ENHRY and SYGVKD. The V end lost 3 bases, the J end lost 3 bases, and 8 bases lay between the germline ends. The CDR3 loop spans 13 amino acids. CDR3 region: CAISDDSDTEAFF. In nucleotides, the CDR3 is TGTGCCATCAGTGACGACAGTGACACTGAAGCTTTCTTT.

Concerning this clonotype: A junction end diverges from the germline sequence, so it may reflect a read error. V is TRBV7-3 and J is TRBJ2-7, with 11 nucleotides matching TRBD2. This CDR3 spans 13 amino acids. CDR1 is SGHTA and CDR2 is FQGTGA in the germline V gene. CDR3 coding DNA: TGTGCCACCAGCTTAACGTCGACTAGCGGGGCGATCTTC. The encoded protein is CATSLTSTSGAIF.

This clonotype turned up a few times. The chain combines TRBV5-4 with TRBJ1-6; TRBD1 aligns across 8 bases. Trimming removed 3 bases from V and 10 bases from J; junction bases left unmatched: 15. Looked up from germline, CDR1 is SGHNT and CDR2 is YYREEE (reference sequence). This CDR3 contains 17 residues. The CDR3 here is CASSSRAQTGAHSPLHF. As DNA, the CDR3 is TGTGCCAGCAGCTCCAGGGCTCAGACAGGGGCCCACTCACCCCTCCACTTT.

In its sample, this clonotype was seen many times. This rearrangement joins TRBV4-3 to TRBJ2-3; a possible D gene is TRBD2 (5 bases). The V gene's germline CDR1 is LGHNA and CDR2 YSLEER. V was cut by 2 bases and J by 0 bases, with 15 bases left in between. The CDR3 sequence is 17 residues long. The DNA for the CDR3 is TGCGCCAGCAGCCAAAACACATTCCGGGGAAGCACAGATACGCAGTATTTT. Its protein product is CASSQNTFRGSTDTQYF.

This clonotype showed up just a few times. The V gene is TRBV4-2, the J gene TRBJ2-1; 10 bases align to TRBD1. The CDR3 extends over 16 amino acids. Germline CDR1 LGHNA, CDR2 YNFKEQ. V lost 5 bases to trimming and J lost 7 bases; unmatched junction nucleotides: 11. CDR3 sequence: CASSSQDRGRGNEQFF. For the CDR3, the DNA is TGTGCCAGCAGCTCCCAAGACAGGGGGCGGGGGAATGAGCAGTTCTTC.

The chain combines TRBV3-1 with TRBJ1-6; D not certain. With 0 bases removed from V and 9 bases from J, the gap between germline ends came to 15 bases. The CDR3 consists of 16 residues. Germline V gene sequence: CDR1 LGHDT, CDR2 YNNKEL (reference sequence). The CDR3 here is CASSQDPSPVVSPLHF. The CDR3 coding sequence is TGTGCCAGCAGCCAAGATCCTTCCCCGGTGGTTTCACCCCTCCACTTT. Complete variable domain (other parts from reference TRBV3-1 and TRBJ1-6): DTAVSQTPKYLVTQMGNDKSIKCEQNLGHDTMYWYKQDSKKFLKIMFSYNNKELIINETVPNRFSPKSPDKAHLNLHINSLELGDSAVYFCASSQDPSPVVSPLHFGNGTRLTVT.